The TCR beta chain under discussion was sequenced for a study of vaccination and CD4 T cells after COVID-19. On the study more broadly: SARS-CoV-2 PCR on nasal swabs had been positive for the convalescent patients; some ten were mild and one was severe. Convalescent patients gave post-COVID blood a median roughly 96 days post-diagnosis, range 35 to 161.

Worth noting for this clonotype: Its antigen is as yet unknown.

Treatment denoted: roughly 11-day PBMC culture with coronavirus spike peptide pools or control peptides (ViraFEST assay). Sequenced with the Oncomine TCR Beta short-read assay was DNA taken from cultured CD4+ T cells. The source of extracted genomic DNA was cultured CD4+ T cells. TCRdb reanalysed the PCR reads using MiXCR and keeps one entry per CDR3 protein. Of about 20,000 distinct CDR3 sequences in the sample, roughly three fifths were seen once. This CDR3 contains 14 residues. CDR1 SEHNR and CDR2 FQNEAQ come from the germline V gene (reference sequence). Deletions cut 2 bases from V and 1 base from J, with 7 bases between.

The V gene is TRBV7-9, the J gene TRBJ2-3; D may be TRBD2 (6 bases). Sequencing input: CD4+ T cells from blood, cultured in vitro. This TCR derives from a human donor who had recovered from COVID-19. In DNA form, the CDR3 reads TGTGCCAGCAGCTTATCGGGGGGCACAGATACGCAGTATTTT. It yields the protein CASSLSGGTDTQYF.